This T cell receptor beta chain emerged from a study of blood T cell repertoires in COVID-19. Across the study: Sites across the United States, Italy and Spain contributed samples from acute and convalescent COVID-19. T cells, B-cell-depleted T cells, or PBMCs provided the cDNA or gDNA that served as material.

With 3 bases removed from V and 8 bases from J, the gap between germline ends came to 13 bases. Germline V gene data show CDR1 as SGHAT and CDR2 as FQNNGV. CDR3 size: 13 residues. The table came from immunoSEQ multiplex PCR; TCRdb's copy has only in-frame clones and leaves some out. Of about 110,000 clones listed, about four fifths are singletons. The sequenced sample was peripheral blood. The gene calls are TRBV11-2 and TRBJ1-1; D perhaps matches TRBD1 (6 bases). The receptor was derived from a man between 70 and 80 years old with acute or convalescent COVID-19. This chain's CDR3 is CASSFQGGAEAFF. The CDR3 DNA reads TGTGCCAGCAGCTTTCAAGGGGGAGCAGAAGCTTTCTTT.